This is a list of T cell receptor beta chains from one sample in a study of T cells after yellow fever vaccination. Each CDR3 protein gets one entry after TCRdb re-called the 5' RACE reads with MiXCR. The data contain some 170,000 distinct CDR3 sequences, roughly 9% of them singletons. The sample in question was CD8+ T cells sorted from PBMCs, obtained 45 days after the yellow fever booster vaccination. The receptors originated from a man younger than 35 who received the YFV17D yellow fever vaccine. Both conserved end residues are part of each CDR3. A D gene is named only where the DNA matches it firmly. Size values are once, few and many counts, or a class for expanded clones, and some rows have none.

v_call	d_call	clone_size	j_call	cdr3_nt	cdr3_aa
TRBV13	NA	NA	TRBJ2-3	TGTGCCAGCAGCTTAGGCCTCGGAGATACGCAGTATTTT	CASSLGLGDTQYF
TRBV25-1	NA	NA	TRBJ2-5	TGTGCCAGCAGGGCACCCGGGATCCTATTTCGTGAGACCCAGTACTTC	CASRAPGILFRETQYF
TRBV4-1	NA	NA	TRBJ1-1	TGCGCCAGCAGCCAAGAAGGAGGGACCACTGAAGCTTTCTTT	CASSQEGGTTEAFF
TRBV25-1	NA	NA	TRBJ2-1	TGTGCCAGCAGTGAAAGGGGGAGCTCCTACAATGAGCAGTTCTTC	CASSERGSSYNEQFF
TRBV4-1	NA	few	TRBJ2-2	TGCGCCAGCAGCCAGTCGGGGGTTGTCACCGGGGAGCTGTTTTTT	CASSQSGVVTGELFF
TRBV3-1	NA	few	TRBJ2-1	TGTGCCACGGGAGTGGGGGGCCCCTTTGGAGATGAGCAGTTCTTC	CATGVGGPFGDEQFF
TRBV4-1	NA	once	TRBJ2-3	TGCGCCAGCAGCCCCATCGTGTCAGATACGCAGTATTTT	CASSPIVSDTQYF
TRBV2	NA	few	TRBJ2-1	TGTGCCAGCAGTGGGATAGGCGATGAGCAGTTCTTC	CASSGIGDEQFF
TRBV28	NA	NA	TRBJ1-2	TGTGCCAGCAGTTTGGACTCAAGGACAGAAGCTAACTATGGCTACACCTTC	CASSLDSRTEANYGYTF
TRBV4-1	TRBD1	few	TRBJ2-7	TGCGCCAGCAAAAGCGGGACAGGGGCGATCTACGAGCAGTACTTC	CASKSGTGAIYEQYF
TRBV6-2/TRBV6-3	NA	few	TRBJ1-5	TGTGCCAGCAGTTACAACAGGCGAAGCAATCAGCCCCAGCATTTT	CASSYNRRSNQPQHF
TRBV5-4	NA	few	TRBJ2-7	TGTGCCAGCAGCTCCGACAGTAACGAGCAGTACTTC	CASSSDSNEQYF
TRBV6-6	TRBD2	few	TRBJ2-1	TGTGCCGTCGGGGGGTCCGGCTACAATGAGCAGTTCTTC	CAVGGSGYNEQFF
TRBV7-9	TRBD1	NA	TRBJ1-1	TGTGCCAGCAGCTTGGACAGGATGAACACTGAAGCTTTCTTT	CASSLDRMNTEAFF
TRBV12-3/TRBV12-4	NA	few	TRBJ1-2	TGTGCCAGCAGTACAGCTCTCTATGGCTACACCTTC	CASSTALYGYTF
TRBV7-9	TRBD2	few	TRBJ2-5	TGTGCCAGCAGTTTCCAGCGGGGGAGGGTGGAGACCCAGTACTTC	CASSFQRGRVETQYF
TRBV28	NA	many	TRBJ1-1	TGTGCCAGCAGTCCCTTCGGGGCTGAAGCTTTCTTT	CASSPFGAEAFF
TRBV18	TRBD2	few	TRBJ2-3	TGTGCCAGCTCACTTCCTGGACTAGCGAGTACTAGCACAGATACGCAGTATTTT	CASSLPGLASTSTDTQYF
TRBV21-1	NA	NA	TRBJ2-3	TGTGCCAGCAGCACGCAAGACAGGTCGGTCTGCACAGATACGCAGTATTTT	CASSTQDRSVCTDTQYF
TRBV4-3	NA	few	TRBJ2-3	TGCGCCAGCAGCCAAGATATGGGGGCAGTAGCGCAGTATTTT	CASSQDMGAVAQYF
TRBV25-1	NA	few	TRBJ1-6	TGTGCCAGCAGTGAAGGACGCCCCGGCCGGTCACCCCTCCACTTT	CASSEGRPGRSPLHF
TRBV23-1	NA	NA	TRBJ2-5	TGCGCCAGCAGTCAATACATAAGGCTCGGGCCTCTTCGCCTGTCTCGGATTGAAGAGACCCAGTACTTC	CASSQYIRLGPLRLSRIEETQYF
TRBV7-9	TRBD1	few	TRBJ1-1	TGTGCCAGCAGCTTAGGAGGGGGCTTCACTGAAGCTTTCTTT	CASSLGGGFTEAFF
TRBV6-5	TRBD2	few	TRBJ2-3	TGTGCCAGCAGTTACTCAATTAGCGGGAGAAGAGATACGCAGTATTTT	CASSYSISGRRDTQYF
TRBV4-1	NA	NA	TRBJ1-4	TGCGCCAGCAGCCAAGGTTCCGGGCTTGAAAAACTGTTTTTT	CASSQGSGLEKLFF
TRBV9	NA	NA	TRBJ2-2	TGTGCCAGCAGCCCAGAAGGGCGCTGGGACACCGGGGAGCTGTTTTTT	CASSPEGRWDTGELFF
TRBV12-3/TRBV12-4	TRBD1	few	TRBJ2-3	TGTGCCAGCAGTCAGGACAGGGTCACAGATACGCAGTATTTT	CASSQDRVTDTQYF
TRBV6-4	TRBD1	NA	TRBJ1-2	TGTGCCAGCAGTCCACAGGGGCTAAACTATGGCTACACCTTC	CASSPQGLNYGYTF
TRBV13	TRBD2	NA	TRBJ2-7	TGTGCCAGCAGCCCCCCGGCTAGCGGGGTTTTCTCCGAGCAGTACTTC	CASSPPASGVFSEQYF
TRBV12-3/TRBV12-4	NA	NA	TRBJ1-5	TGTGCCAGCAGCCGAGTCGGCCCTCTTGAGCCCCAGCATTTT	CASSRVGPLEPQHF
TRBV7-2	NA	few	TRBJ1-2	TGTGCCAGCAGTGTTAGTGGCCAGGGGAAAGGTGGCTACACCTTC	CASSVSGQGKGGYTF
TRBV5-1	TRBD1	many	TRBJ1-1	TGCGCCAGCAGCATCCGACAGGGGGCCACGAACACTGAAGCTTTCTTT	CASSIRQGATNTEAFF
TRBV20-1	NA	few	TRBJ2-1	TGCAGTGCTAGCCGGGCCCAGTTCTTC	CSASRAQFF
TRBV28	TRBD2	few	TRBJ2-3	TGTGCCAGCAGTTCCCTAGCGGGGGGGAATGATACGCAGTATTTT	CASSSLAGGNDTQYF
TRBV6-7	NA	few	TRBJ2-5	TGTGCCACTCCGTCCCTGCCAGAGACCCAGTACTTC	CATPSLPETQYF
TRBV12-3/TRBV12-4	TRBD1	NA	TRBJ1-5	TGTGCCAGCAGTTTAAGTTCAGGGGGTCTCAATCAGCCCCAGCATTTT	CASSLSSGGLNQPQHF
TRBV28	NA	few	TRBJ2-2	TGTGCCAGCAGTTTTTGGGGATCCGCGAACACCGGGGAGCTGTTTTTT	CASSFWGSANTGELFF
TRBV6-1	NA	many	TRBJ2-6	TGTGCCAGCAGTGAACAGGCCACTGGGGCCAACGTCCTGACTTTC	CASSEQATGANVLTF
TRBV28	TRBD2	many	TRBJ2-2	TGTGCCAGCAGTTTCCGGTCGAGGCTAGCGGGGGCCGCGAACACCGGGGAGCTGTTTTTT	CASSFRSRLAGAANTGELFF
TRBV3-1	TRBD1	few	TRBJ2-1	TGTGCCAGCAGCCAAGGGACAGGCTACAATGAGCAGTTCTTC	CASSQGTGYNEQFF
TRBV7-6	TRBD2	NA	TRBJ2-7	TGTGCCAGCAGCTTGAGCCCAAGACTAGCGGTATACGAGCAGTACTTC	CASSLSPRLAVYEQYF
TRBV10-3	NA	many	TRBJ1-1	TGTGCCATCAGTGTATCTGGGGGAATAGGCACTGAAGCTTTCTTT	CAISVSGGIGTEAFF
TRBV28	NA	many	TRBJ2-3	TGTGCCAGCAGTTTATGGGGGAAGGATACGCAGTATTTT	CASSLWGKDTQYF
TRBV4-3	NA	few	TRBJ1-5	TGCGCCAGCAGCCAAGCCTTCCGGAGTCCATGGAGCAATCAGCCCCAGCATTTT	CASSQAFRSPWSNQPQHF
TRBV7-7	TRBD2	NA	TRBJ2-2	TGTGCTAGCAGCTTGAGTCTAGCGGGGACCACCGGGGAGCTGTTTTTT	CASSLSLAGTTGELFF
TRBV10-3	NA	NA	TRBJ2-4	TGTGCCATCAGTGAGTCTCAGGGGCTAGCCAAAAACATTCAGTACTTC	CAISESQGLAKNIQYF
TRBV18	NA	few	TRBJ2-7	TGTGCCAGCTCACCTAGGGGGACTTACGAGCAGTACTTC	CASSPRGTYEQYF
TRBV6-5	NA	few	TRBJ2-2	TGTGCCAGCAGTTACGTGGCTTTAAACACCGGGGAGCTGTTTTTT	CASSYVALNTGELFF